This T cell receptor (beta chain) was sequenced for a study of T-cell reconstitution after alpha-beta-depleted transplantation in children. General study points: From newly produced T cells came most of the T-cell counts and diversity one year after transplant. Surviving recipient T cells and thymic progenitors accounted for the high day-60 TCRbeta diversity observed in some patients. Alpha-beta T cells about two months after transplant reportedly derived from several hundred expanded graft clones.

The TCRbeta library incorporated unique molecular identifiers. TCRdb called the PCR reads again in MiXCR, with one record for every CDR3 protein. The sample lists about 900,000 distinct CDR3 sequences, roughly 29% occurring once. In the case of this clonotype: As yet, its antigen is unknown.

The J segment lost 5 bases and the V segment lost 5 bases, leaving 9 bases of the junction unmatched. The CDR3 length is 15 residues. Germline CDR1 is MGHRA and CDR2 is YSYEKL. The clonotype was recovered from a boy less than two years old who had a stem cell transplant for SCID, so the T cells may come from the graft donor. The sample here was PBMCs, mostly from graft donor cells, taken 360 days after TCRalphabeta/CD19-depleted stem cell transplant. The chain joins TRBV4-1 to TRBJ1-2, with TRBD1 matching 9 bases. CDR3 residues: CASSVQQGAGYGYTF. The DNA for the CDR3 is TGCGCCAGCAGCGTACAACAGGGGGCCGGGTATGGCTACACCTTC.